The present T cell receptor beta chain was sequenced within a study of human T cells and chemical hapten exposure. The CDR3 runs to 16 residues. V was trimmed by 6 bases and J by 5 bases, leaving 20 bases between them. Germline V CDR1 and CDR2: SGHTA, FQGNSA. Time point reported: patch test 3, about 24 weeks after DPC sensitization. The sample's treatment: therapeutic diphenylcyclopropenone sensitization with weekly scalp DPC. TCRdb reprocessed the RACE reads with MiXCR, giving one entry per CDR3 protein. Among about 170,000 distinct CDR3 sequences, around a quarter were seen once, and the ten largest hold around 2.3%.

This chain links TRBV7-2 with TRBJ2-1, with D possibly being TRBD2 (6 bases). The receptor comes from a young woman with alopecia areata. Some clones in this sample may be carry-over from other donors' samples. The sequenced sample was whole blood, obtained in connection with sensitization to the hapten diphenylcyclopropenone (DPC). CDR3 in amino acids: CASRPEAGPWDNEQFF. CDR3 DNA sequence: TGTGCCAGCAGACCAGAAGCGGGCCCTTGGGACAATGAGCAGTTCTTC.